The next 25 T cell receptor beta chains were all read from a single sample in a study of T cells in Graves' hyperthyroidism and ophthalmopathy (dated by TCRdb to the late 2010s). Receptor amplification or capture employed multiplex PCR. The instrument given in TCRdb is Illumina HiSeq 2000. The TCR beta CDR3 regions were amplified from the RNA transcripts. For the first round of RT-PCR on the TCR CDR3, the HTBI primer set was used together with the Qiagen OneStep RT-PCR kit. TCRdb reprocessing: public reads trimmed at Q25 with fastp, clones called with MiXCR, in-frame beta chains kept. Every distinct CDR3 protein forms one entry, paired with its most common genes and DNA. The sample records about 260,000 distinct CDR3 sequences, about 15% of which are singletons. The ten largest clones capture approximately 30% of the sample. The sequenced material came from blood. The receptors were gathered from a woman between 18 and 29 years old with Graves' ophthalmopathy.

This clonotype was seen many times. V and J are TRBV20-1 and TRBJ2-5, with a tentative D call TRBD1 (5 bases). The ends were cut back, 3 bases at V and 5 bases at J, with 13 bases in the middle. The CDR3 runs to 13 residues. CDR1 is DFQATT and CDR2 is SNEGSKA in the germline V gene (reference sequence). CDR3 loop: CSASRQGRETQYF. The CDR3 region has the DNA TGCAGTGCTAGTCGGCAGGGTCGGGAGACCCAGTACTTC.

Concerning this clonotype: A single base separates this from a much larger clone, so it may be a read error. No conserved phenylalanine or tryptophan is present at the end of the CDR3, so a read error is the likely explanation. This chain joins TRBV3-1 and TRBJ2-2; D remains ambiguous. The CDR3 has 13 amino acids. Trimming cost V 2 bases and J 5 bases, with 6 bases left between them. The germline CDR1 and CDR2 sequences are LGHDT and YNNKEL (reference sequence). The CDR3 nucleotides read TGTGCCAGCAGCCAATACAGTACCGGGGAGCTGTTTCTT. This gives the protein CASSQYSTGELFL.

With regard to this clonotype: Because the CDR3's place on the DNA is in doubt, the DNA is left out and the CDR3 is given as listed by TCRdb. The J gene is TRBJ2-1, the V gene TRBV28; the table names TRBD1, a call not compared with the DNA. The CDR3 is 22 residues long, ends included. Germline-derived CDR1 and CDR2 are MDHEN and SYDVKM. CDR3 sequence: CASSFWGVYYEQYFGPGNEQFF.

At least ten counts were recorded for this clonotype. This sequence joins TRBV12-3 or TRBV12-4 and TRBJ2-7; D is possibly TRBD2 (7 bases). Trimming left V 3 bases short and J 6 bases short, with 15 bases between. The length of the CDR3 is 14 residues. CDR3 loop: CASSFGGGLAEQYF. The CDR3 DNA reads as TGTGCCAGCAGTTTTGGGGGGGGGCTGGCCGAGCAGTACTTC.

The V call is TRBV6-4, the J call TRBJ2-7, with TRBD1 as a possible D gene (5 bases). The CDR3 is 13 residues long. Trimming removed 5 bases at V and 7 bases at J, with 15 bases between. From germline, CDR1 is MRHNA and CDR2 SNTAGT. The CDR3 reads CASSHVPQGEQYF. The CDR3 DNA is TGTGCCAGCAGTCATGTTCCTCAGGGTGAGCAGTACTTC.

This clonotype was observed at least ten times. The J gene is TRBJ1-2, the V gene TRBV28; the match to TRBD1 covers 9 bases. CDR1 and CDR2 (germline): MDHEN, SYDVKM. J lost 5 bases, V lost 6 bases, and 10 bases had no gene match. CDR3 size: 15 residues. CDR3 sequence (DNA): TGTGCCAGCAGCCCCGGGACAGGGACACATTATGGCTACACCTTC. Translation: CASSPGTGTHYGYTF.

This clonotype has a count of ten or more. V and J are TRBV10-3 and TRBJ2-7, with D hard to call. The CDR3 runs 11 residues. Trimming left V 2 bases short and J 3 bases short, with 2 bases between. CDR1 is ENHRY and CDR2 is SYGVKD in the germline V gene. The CDR3 spells CAISENYEQYF. In nucleotides, the CDR3 is TGTGCCATCAGTGAGAACTACGAGCAGTACTTC.

This clonotype was seen more than once but under ten times. The V gene is TRBV28, the J gene TRBJ2-6; D unclear. The V gene lost 3 bases and the J gene lost 0 bases, with 12 bases spanning the gap. This CDR3 has 17 residues. Germline CDR1 is MDHEN and CDR2 is SYDVKM. The CDR3: CASSFSTWYSGANVLTF. CDR3 coding DNA: TGTGCCAGCAGTTTTTCTACCTGGTACTCTGGGGCCAACGTCCTGACTTTC. The variable domain in full, completed from reference TRBV28 and TRBJ2-6, reads DVKVTQSSRYLVKRTGEKVFLECVQDMDHENMFWYRQDPGLGLRLIYFSYDVKMKEKGDIPEGYSVSREKKERFSLILESASTNQTSMYLCASSFSTWYSGANVLTFGAGSRLTVL.

In this sample, this clonotype turned up many times. V is TRBV20-1 and J is TRBJ2-3; no clear D gene. This CDR3 spans 12 amino acids. Germline V gene sequence: CDR1 DFQATT, CDR2 SNEGSKA (reference sequence). The V end was cut by 4 bases, the J end by 11 bases, with 16 bases between. CDR3 in amino acids: CSANPPGLKQYF. DNA for the CDR3: TGCAGTGCTAACCCGCCGGGCCTTAAGCAGTATTTT.

There are many counts of this clonotype. The chain combines TRBV6-1 with TRBJ2-1; either TRBD1 or TRBD2 may supply D (5 bases each). The CDR3 extends over 14 amino acids. V shed 8 bases and J shed 7 bases, with 18 bases lying between them. Germline V gene data show CDR1 as MNHNS and CDR2 as SASEGT. The CDR3 DNA follows: TGTGCCAGCGCGCCTCCGGGACCGTTAAATGAGCAGTTCTTC. It specifies CASAPPGPLNEQFF.

This clonotype was observed at least ten times. The chain is built from TRBV5-5 and TRBJ1-1; the D is unclear. V was trimmed by 1 base and J by 1 base, leaving 14 bases between them. The CDR3 has 16 residues. Germline V gives CDR1 SGHKS, CDR2 YYEKEE (reference sequence). This CDR3 is CASSLRTGDSNTEAFF. CDR3 bases: TGTGCCAGCAGCTTGAGAACCGGTGACTCGAACACTGAAGCTTTCTTT. Full variable domain (rest looked up from reference TRBV5-5 and TRBJ1-1): DAGVTQSPTHLIKTRGQQVTLRCSPISGHKSVSWYQQVLGQGPQFIFQYYEKEERGRGNFPDRFSARQFPNYSSELNVNALLLGDSALYLCASSLRTGDSNTEAFFGQGTRLTVV.

This clonotype was seen a handful of times. DNA of the CDR3: TGTGCCAGTAGTGTCGACAGGGGTGAAGCTTTCTTT. This sequence encodes CASSVDRGEAFF. This chain connects TRBV19 to TRBJ1-1; 8 bases fit TRBD1. The germline gives CDR1 LNHDA, CDR2 SQIVND (reference sequence). This CDR3 has 12 residues. Losses at the gene ends were 5 bases for V and 7 bases for J; bases not matched to a gene: 3.

This chain joins TRBV4-1 and TRBJ1-3; D remains ambiguous. The germline V gene has CDR1 MGHRA and CDR2 YSYEKL. V was shortened by 2 bases and J by 0 bases, with 14 bases between the two germline ends. The CDR3 spans 17 residues. CDR3 DNA: TGCGCCAGCAGCCAAAATGCGGGTCTTTTCTCTGGAAACACCATATATTTT. The encoded protein is CASSQNAGLFSGNTIYF.

This clonotype showed up many times. The V gene is TRBV7-9, the J gene TRBJ1-2; possible D gene TRBD1, 5 bases. The CDR3 is 13 residues long. With 5 bases removed from V and 8 bases from J, the gap between germline ends came to 15 bases. Per the germline V gene, CDR1 is SEHNR and CDR2 is FQNEAQ (reference sequence). DNA for the CDR3: TGTGCCAGCAGCGGCGGAGTGCGGGGCGGCTACACCTTC. This codes for CASSGGVRGGYTF.

Many counts were recorded for this clonotype. The chain joins TRBV20-1 to TRBJ1-2; 11 nucleotides match TRBD1. CDR1 and CDR2 from the germline V gene are DFQATT and SNEGSKA (reference sequence). The V segment lost 7 bases and the J segment 7 bases; nucleotides outside the gene matches: 11. The CDR3 is 14 amino acids. CDR3: CSVGPGQGVRGYTF. DNA of the CDR3: TGCAGTGTGGGGCCGGGACAGGGGGTGCGTGGCTACACCTTC.

This clonotype was detected ten times or more. The rearrangement joins TRBV2 to TRBJ2-1, with a possible D match to TRBD2 (5 bases). V was trimmed by 8 bases and J by 6 bases, leaving 26 bases between them. CDR3 length: 17 residues. Germline V lookup: CDR1 SNHLY, CDR2 FYNNEI. In DNA form, the CDR3 reads TGTGCCAGCGGACCGAGTGATCGGACTCACGTCATCAATGAGCAGTTCTTC. This codes for CASGPSDRTHVINEQFF. The full variable domain, with the rest looked up from reference TRBV2 and TRBJ2-1, is EPEVTQTPSHQVTQMGQEVILRCVPISNHLYFYWYRQILGQKVEFLVSFYNNEISEKSEIFDDQFSVERPDGSNFTLKIRSTKLEDSAMYFCASGPSDRTHVINEQFFGPGTRLTVL.

This clonotype was counted ten times or more. The V call is TRBV30, the J call TRBJ2-1; 8 positions agree with TRBD1. The CDR3 extends over 14 amino acids. V lost 0 bases and J lost 6; bases outside the gene matches: 4. Germline lookup yields CDR1 GTSNPN and CDR2 SVGIG (reference sequence). CDR3 residues: CAWSVGQGFNEQFF. CDR3 DNA sequence: TGTGCCTGGAGTGTAGGACAGGGCTTCAATGAGCAGTTCTTC.

This clonotype was found many times. The gene calls are TRBV7-9 and TRBJ2-2; the match to TRBD2 covers 9 bases. Losses at the gene ends were 3 bases for V and 1 base for J; bases not matched to a gene: 9. The CDR3 is 18 amino acids. CDR1 and CDR2 from the germline V gene are SEHNR and FQNEAQ (reference sequence). CDR3 nucleotide sequence: TGTGCCAGCAGCTTCCCCCGAGGACTAGCGCTGAACACCGGGGAGCTGTTTTTT. Its translation is CASSFPRGLALNTGELFF.

The sample holds many counts of this clonotype. The chain links TRBV5-1 to TRBJ1-6; D might be TRBD1 (5 bases). CDR1 SGHRS and CDR2 YFSETQ come from the germline V gene. V lost 4 bases and J 5 bases, leaving 13 bases between the germline ends. This CDR3 region has 15 residues. The CDR3 loop reads CASSPGTQDNSPLHF. CDR3 nucleotides: TGCGCCAGCAGCCCCGGGACCCAGGATAATTCACCCCTCCACTTT.

The J gene is TRBJ2-1, the V gene TRBV2, with a tentative D call TRBD2 (5 bases). From germline, CDR1 is SNHLY and CDR2 FYNNEI. V lost 4 bases and J 6 bases, leaving 13 bases between the germline ends. CDR3 length equals 14 residues. CDR3 in amino acids: CASSVHSGLNEQFF. The CDR3 coding sequence is TGTGCCAGCAGTGTCCACAGCGGACTCAATGAGCAGTTCTTC.

This clonotype came up many times. The CDR3 region is CASSLPGVDGYTF. The DNA of the CDR3 is TGTGCCAGCAGCCTCCCTGGGGTGGATGGCTACACCTTC. V usage is TRBV12-3 or TRBV12-4 and J usage is TRBJ1-2; D call uncertain. The CDR3 is made up of 13 amino acids. Trimming stripped 6 bases from V and 6 bases from J, with 14 bases between.

This clonotype was recorded many times. The J gene is TRBJ2-5, the V gene TRBV9; TRBD1 might be the D (6 bases). Per germline, CDR1 SGDLS and CDR2 YYNGEE. The CDR3 is 15 amino acids. Trimming removed 4 bases at V and 1 base at J, with 14 bases between. The CDR3 sequence is CASSSPGQPQETQYF. The CDR3, as DNA: TGTGCCAGCAGCTCGCCTGGACAGCCCCAAGAGACCCAGTACTTC.

This clonotype was recorded once. This chain uses TRBV30 with TRBJ2-4, with TRBD1 matching over 7 bases. This CDR3 region has 15 residues. V gave up 0 bases and J gave up 0 bases; unmatched junction bases: 2. Germline V lookup: CDR1 GTSNPN, CDR2 SVGIG (reference sequence). The CDR3 protein is CAWSVQGTAKNIQYF. The CDR3 bases are TGTGCCTGGAGTGTACAGGGGACAGCCAAAAACATTCAGTACTTC.

This clonotype was seen ten or more times. The chain carries TRBV28 and TRBJ2-3, with D uncertain. CDR3 length equals 13 residues. Germline CDR1 and CDR2: MDHEN and SYDVKM. V lost 5 bases to trimming and J lost 4 bases, with 10 bases between them. The CDR3 bases are TGTGCCAGCAGTCCCTGGTTAGCAGATACGCAGTATTTT. This gives the protein CASSPWLADTQYF.

Many counts were recorded for this clonotype. The chain joins TRBV19 to TRBJ2-5; D unresolved. Per germline, CDR1 LNHDA and CDR2 SQIVND (reference sequence). This CDR3 contains 16 residues. Deletions cut 6 bases from V and 7 bases from J, with 24 bases between. CDR3 loop: CASSMGWALSIGTQYF. CDR3 nucleotide sequence: TGTGCCAGTAGCATGGGGTGGGCCCTTTCAATCGGGACCCAGTACTTC.